The entry below gives a single T cell receptor (beta chain) sequence along with its context. Enrolled during active infection, Seattle patients were then followed longitudinally. The germline V gene encodes CDR1 SGHAT and CDR2 FQNNGV. The CDR3 runs 15 residues. Trimming shortened V by 3 bases and J by 4 bases, and 15 bases separated the two germline ends. The sample originates from a study of blood T cell repertoires in COVID-19. Study in general: The United States, Italy and Spain were the sources of the acute and convalescent COVID-19 samples. PBMCs, B-cell-depleted T cells, or T cells were the source of the cDNA or gDNA that made up the material.

In the original analysis: Reference gene primer amplification yielded estimated nucleated cell counts. Some clones are missing from TCRdb's copy, which holds only in-frame ones; the method was immunoSEQ multiplex PCR. V, J and clone size derive from that table, while D and trimming were established from the DNA sequence. Of 250,000 to 350,000 clones in the sample, approximately 90% were seen once. This clonotype was sampled from a woman aged 45-59 years with COVID-19, enrolled during active disease. The rearrangement links TRBV11-2 to TRBJ1-2; tentative D call: TRBD1 (5 bases). Sequenced material: peripheral blood. CDR3 DNA: TGTGCCAGCAGCTTTAAATTGGGGGGGAGCTATGGCTACACCTTC. Protein product: CASSFKLGGSYGYTF.